This T cell receptor beta chain was sequenced for a study of T cells in Graves' hyperthyroidism and ophthalmopathy. The CDR3 runs to 14 residues. CDR1 is MNHGY and CDR2 is SVAAGI in the germline V gene. The germline V and J ends were trimmed by 4 bases and 5 bases, with 14 bases remaining between them. Amplification of TCR beta CDR3 regions was performed using RNA transcripts as template. An initial round of RT-PCR targeting the TCR CDR3 relied on the HTBI primer set. TCRdb re-called the multiplex PCR reads through MiXCR, storing one row per CDR3 protein. The sample lists hundreds of thousands of distinct CDR3 sequences; 13% were seen once.

The sequence was obtained from a woman aged 18-35 years with Graves' hyperthyroidism. The sample comprised blood. This chain joins TRBV6-9 and TRBJ1-1; unclear D gene. This CDR3 is CASSLAGGRTEAFF. The CDR3 bases are TGTGCCAGCAGTTTGGCCGGAGGGAGGACTGAAGCTTTCTTT.